The T cell receptor beta chain described here comes from a study of T-cell reconstitution after alpha-beta-depleted transplantation in children. Preparation of the TCRbeta library involved a method that used unique molecular identifiers. TCRdb reprocessed the PCR reads via MiXCR and lists one record per CDR3 protein. The data show fewer than 550,000 distinct CDR3 sequences, 9.5% to 13% seen once. The J segment lost 2 bases and the V segment lost 3 bases, leaving 6 bases of the junction unmatched. There are 16 residues in the CDR3. The sample was PBMCs from the stem cell graft donor, taken from the stem cell graft. V usage is TRBV12-3 or TRBV12-4 and J usage is TRBJ2-2; 7 bases match TRBD2. The clonotype comes from a human donor who donated a stem cell graft to a child with acute myeloid leukemia. The CDR3 spells CASSFLAGANTGELFF. The CDR3 DNA is TGTGCCAGCAGTTTTTTAGCGGGCGCTAACACCGGGGAGCTGTTTTTT.